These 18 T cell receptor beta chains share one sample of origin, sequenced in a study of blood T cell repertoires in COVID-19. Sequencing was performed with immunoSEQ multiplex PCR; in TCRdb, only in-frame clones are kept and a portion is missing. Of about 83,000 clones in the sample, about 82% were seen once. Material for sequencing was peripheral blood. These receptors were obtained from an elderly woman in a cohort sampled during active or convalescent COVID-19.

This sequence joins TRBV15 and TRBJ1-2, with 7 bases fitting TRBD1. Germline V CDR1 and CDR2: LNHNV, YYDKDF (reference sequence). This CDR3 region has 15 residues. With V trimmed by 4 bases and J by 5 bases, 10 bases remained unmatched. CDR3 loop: CATSKGGRGRYGYTF. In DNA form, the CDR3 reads TGTGCCACCAGCAAGGGGGGCAGGGGGAGATATGGCTACACCTTC.

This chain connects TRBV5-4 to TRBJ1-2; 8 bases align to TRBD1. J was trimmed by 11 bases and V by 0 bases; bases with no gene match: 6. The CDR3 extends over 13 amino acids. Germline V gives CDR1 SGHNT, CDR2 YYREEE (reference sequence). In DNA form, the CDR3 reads TGTGCCAGCAGCTTGGTGCAGGGGGCGGTTTACACCTTC. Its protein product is CASSLVQGAVYTF.

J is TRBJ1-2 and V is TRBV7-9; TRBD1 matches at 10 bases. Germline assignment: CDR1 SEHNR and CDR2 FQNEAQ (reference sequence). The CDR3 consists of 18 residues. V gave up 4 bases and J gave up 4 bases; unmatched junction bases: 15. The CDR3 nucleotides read TGTGCCAGCAGCTCCCAACCTGCGGGACAGGGGATAGCCTATGGCTACACCTTC. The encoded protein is CASSSQPAGQGIAYGYTF.

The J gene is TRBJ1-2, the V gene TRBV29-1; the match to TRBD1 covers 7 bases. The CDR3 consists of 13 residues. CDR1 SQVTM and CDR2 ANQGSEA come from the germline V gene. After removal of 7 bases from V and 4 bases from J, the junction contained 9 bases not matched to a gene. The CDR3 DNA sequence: TGCAGCGCTCTCCGGGACAGCACCTATGGCTACACCTTC. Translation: CSALRDSTYGYTF.

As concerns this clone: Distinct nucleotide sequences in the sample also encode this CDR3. In DNA form, the CDR3 reads TGTGCCAGCAGCTCGGACAGTCTTTATGGCTACACCTTC. It specifies CASSSDSLYGYTF. The V call is TRBV5-4, the J call TRBJ1-2, with a tentative D call TRBD1 (6 bases). Trimming stripped 3 bases from V and 5 bases from J, with 11 bases between. CDR3 length equals 13 residues. CDR1 is SGHNT, CDR2 YYREEE, per germline (reference sequence).

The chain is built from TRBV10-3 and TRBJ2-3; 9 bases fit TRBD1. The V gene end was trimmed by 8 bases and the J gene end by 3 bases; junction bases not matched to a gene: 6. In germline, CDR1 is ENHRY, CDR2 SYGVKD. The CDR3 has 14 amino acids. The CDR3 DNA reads TGTGCCATCCGACCGGGACAGGGTACAGATACGCAGTATTTT. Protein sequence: CAIRPGQGTDTQYF.

CDR3 DNA: TGTGCCAGCAGCCCCACTAGCGGGAGTACCTATGAGCAGTTCTTC. Protein sequence: CASSPTSGSTYEQFF. This rearrangement joins TRBV7-3 to TRBJ2-1, with 11 nucleotides matching TRBD2. V shed 5 bases and J 8 bases; nucleotides not matched to a gene: 8. This CDR3 spans 15 amino acids. Per the germline V gene, CDR1 is SGHTA and CDR2 is FQGTGA.

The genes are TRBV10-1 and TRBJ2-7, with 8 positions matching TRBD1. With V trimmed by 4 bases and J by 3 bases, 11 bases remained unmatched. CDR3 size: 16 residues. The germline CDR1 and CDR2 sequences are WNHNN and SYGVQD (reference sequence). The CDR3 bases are TGCGCCAGCAGTGCCCTTCCCACAGGGGGTTTCTACGAGCAGTACTTC. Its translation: CASSALPTGGFYEQYF.

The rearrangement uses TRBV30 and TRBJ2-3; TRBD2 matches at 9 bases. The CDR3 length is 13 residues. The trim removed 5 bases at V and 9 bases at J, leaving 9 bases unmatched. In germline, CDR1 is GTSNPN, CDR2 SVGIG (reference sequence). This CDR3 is CAWAPGGRATQYF. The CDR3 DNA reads TGTGCCTGGGCTCCAGGCGGGAGGGCCACGCAGTATTTT.

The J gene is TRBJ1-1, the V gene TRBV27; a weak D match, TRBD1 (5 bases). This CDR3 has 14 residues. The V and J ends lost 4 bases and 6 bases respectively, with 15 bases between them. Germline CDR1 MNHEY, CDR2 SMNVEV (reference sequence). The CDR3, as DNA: TGTGCCAGCAGTTATGGGGGGGAGAAGGCTGAAGCTTTCTTT. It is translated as CASSYGGEKAEAFF.

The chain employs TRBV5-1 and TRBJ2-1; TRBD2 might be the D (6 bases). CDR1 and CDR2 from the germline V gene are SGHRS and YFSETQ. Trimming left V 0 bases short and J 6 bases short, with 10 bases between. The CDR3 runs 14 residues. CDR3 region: CASSLGGGSNEQFF. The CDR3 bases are TGCGCCAGCAGCTTGGGGGGAGGCAGCAATGAGCAGTTCTTC.

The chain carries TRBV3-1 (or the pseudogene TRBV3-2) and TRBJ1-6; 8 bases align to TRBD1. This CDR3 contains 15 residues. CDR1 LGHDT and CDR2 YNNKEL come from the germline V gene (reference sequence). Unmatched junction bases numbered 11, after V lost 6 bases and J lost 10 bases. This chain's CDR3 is CASRMSGQGYSPLHF. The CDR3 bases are TGTGCCAGCAGGATGAGCGGACAGGGTTACTCACCCCTCCACTTT.

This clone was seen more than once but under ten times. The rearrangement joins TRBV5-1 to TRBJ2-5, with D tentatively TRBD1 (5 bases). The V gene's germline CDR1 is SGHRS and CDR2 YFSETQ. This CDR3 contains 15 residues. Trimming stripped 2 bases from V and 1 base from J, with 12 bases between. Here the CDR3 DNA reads TGCGCCAGCAGCTTTTTGGCAGGGCCCCAAGAGACCCAGTACTTC. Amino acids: CASSFLAGPQETQYF.

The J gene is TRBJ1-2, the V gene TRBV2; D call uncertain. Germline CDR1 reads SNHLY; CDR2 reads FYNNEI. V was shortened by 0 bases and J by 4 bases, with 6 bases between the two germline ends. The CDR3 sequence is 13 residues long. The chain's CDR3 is CASSEASFYGYTF. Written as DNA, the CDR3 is TGTGCCAGCAGTGAAGCGAGTTTCTATGGCTACACCTTC.

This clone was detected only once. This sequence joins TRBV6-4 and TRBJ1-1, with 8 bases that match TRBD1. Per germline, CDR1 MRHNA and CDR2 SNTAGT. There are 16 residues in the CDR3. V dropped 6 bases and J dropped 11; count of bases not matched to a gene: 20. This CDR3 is CASRGGQAGEIRLAFF. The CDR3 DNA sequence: TGTGCCAGCAGGGGGGGACAGGCCGGTGAGATTCGGTTGGCTTTCTTT.

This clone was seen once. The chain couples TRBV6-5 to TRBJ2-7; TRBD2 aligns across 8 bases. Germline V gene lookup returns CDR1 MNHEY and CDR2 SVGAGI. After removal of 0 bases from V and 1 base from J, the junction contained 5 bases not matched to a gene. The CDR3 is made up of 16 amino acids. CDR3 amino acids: CASSYSRLALSYEQYF. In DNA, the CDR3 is TGTGCCAGCAGTTACTCGAGACTAGCGCTTTCCTACGAGCAGTACTTC.

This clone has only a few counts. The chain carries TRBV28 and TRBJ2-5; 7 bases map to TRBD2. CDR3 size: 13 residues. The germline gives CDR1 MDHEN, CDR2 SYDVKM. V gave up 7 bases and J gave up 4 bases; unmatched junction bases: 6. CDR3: CASMGGIGETQYF. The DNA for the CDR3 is TGTGCCAGCATGGGGGGGATCGGAGAGACCCAGTACTTC.

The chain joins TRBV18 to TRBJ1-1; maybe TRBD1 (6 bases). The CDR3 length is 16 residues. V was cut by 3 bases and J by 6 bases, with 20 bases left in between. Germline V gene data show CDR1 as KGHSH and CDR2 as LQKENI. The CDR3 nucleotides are TGTGCCAGCTCACCTTCGGACAGATTCGGGGTCTCTGAAGCTTTCTTT. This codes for CASSPSDRFGVSEAFF.